These T cell receptor beta chains were read from a single sample in a study of blood T cell repertoires in COVID-19. The assay was immunoSEQ multiplex PCR, and TCRdb's table has in-frame clones only and misses some. Among 97,000 or so clones, about nine tenths were seen once, and the ten largest hold 1.5% to 2%. Sequenced material: peripheral blood. The receptor set was obtained from a man between 60 and 70 years old with acute or convalescent COVID-19. Both conserved end residues are part of each CDR3. D genes are given only for firm matches. Size values are once, few and many counts, or a class for expanded clones, and some rows have none.

clone_size	d_call	v_call	j_call	cdr3_aa	cdr3_nt
NA	NA	TRBV25-1	TRBJ1-1	CASSDSRRPEAFF	TGTGCCAGCAGTGACTCCCGGAGACCTGAAGCTTTCTTT
NA	TRBD1	TRBV2	TRBJ1-1	CASRLGWDRSSEAFF	TGTGCCAGCAGGCTCGGGTGGGACAGGTCCTCTGAAGCTTTCTTT
NA	NA	TRBV12-3/TRBV12-4	TRBJ1-1	CASSLVGRDKAFF	TGTGCCAGCAGTTTGGTGGGGCGCGATAAAGCTTTCTTT
NA	TRBD1	TRBV7-2	TRBJ1-4	CASSYNQGVDEKLFF	TGTGCCAGCAGTTACAACCAGGGGGTGGATGAAAAACTGTTTTTT
once	TRBD1	TRBV18	TRBJ1-1	CASSRGQDQAFF	TGTGCCAGCTCACGCGGACAGGACCAAGCTTTCTTT
once	NA	TRBV4-1	TRBJ1-5	CASSQDSRGFNQPQHF	TGCGCCAGCAGCCAAGATTCGAGGGGGTTCAATCAGCCCCAGCATTTT
NA	NA	TRBV24-1	TRBJ2-6	CATGESGANVLTF	TGTGCCACCGGAGAGTCTGGGGCCAACGTCCTGACTTTC
NA	TRBD1	TRBV6-5	TRBJ1-5	CASSPQGGQPQHF	TGTGCCAGCAGTCCTCAGGGGGGTCAGCCCCAGCATTTT
NA	NA	TRBV18	TRBJ2-5	CASSPPNGHKETQYF	TGTGCCAGCTCACCACCGAACGGACATAAGGAGACCCAGTACTTC
NA	TRBD1	TRBV5-5	TRBJ2-7	CASSLDRANEQYF	TGTGCCAGCAGCCTGGACAGGGCGAACGAGCAGTACTTC
NA	NA	TRBV28	TRBJ2-3	CASSVTGTSTDTQYF	TGTGCCAGCAGTGTGACAGGGACTAGCACAGATACGCAGTATTTT
NA	NA	TRBV3-1/TRBV3-2	TRBJ1-5	CASSQDPGSSNQPQHF	TGTGCCAGCAGCCAAGACCCGGGATCAAGCAATCAGCCCCAGCATTTT
NA	NA	TRBV19	TRBJ1-1	CASSKTGMNTEAFF	TGTGCCAGTAGTAAGACCGGGATGAACACTGAAGCTTTCTTT
NA	TRBD2	TRBV11-3	TRBJ2-1	CASSLVATSGLNEQFF	TGTGCCAGCAGCTTAGTGGCGACTAGCGGACTCAATGAGCAGTTCTTC
NA	NA	TRBV6-5	TRBJ2-3	CASSYSGARADTQYF	TGTGCCAGCAGTTACTCTGGGGCTCGGGCAGATACGCAGTATTTT
NA	TRBD1	TRBV5-1	TRBJ1-6	CASSSLTGAVGSPLHF	TGCGCCAGCAGCTCGCTGACAGGGGCAGTAGGGTCACCCCTCCACTTT
once	TRBD1	TRBV30	TRBJ1-1	CAGRGRPTEAFF	TGTGCCGGAAGGGGGCGTCCGACTGAAGCTTTCTTT
NA	NA	TRBV11-2	TRBJ1-4	CASSTSAQKLFF	TGTGCCAGCAGCACCAGCGCCCAAAAACTGTTTTTT
once	TRBD1	TRBV5-1	TRBJ2-3	CASSVQGAGTDTQYF	TGCGCCAGCAGCGTACAGGGGGCCGGCACAGATACGCAGTATTTT
NA	NA	TRBV30	TRBJ1-1	CAWSMGASTEAFF	TGTGCCTGGAGTATGGGGGCCAGCACTGAAGCTTTCTTT
NA	TRBD1	TRBV2	TRBJ2-1	CASARDRGTNEQFF	TGTGCCAGCGCCCGGGACAGGGGGACAAATGAGCAGTTCTTC
NA	NA	TRBV19	TRBJ2-7	CASRDRGNSYEQYF	TGTGCCAGTAGAGACCGGGGGAACTCCTACGAGCAGTACTTC
NA	TRBD1	TRBV5-1	TRBJ1-1	CASSADEGQGAEAFF	TGCGCCAGCAGCGCAGACGAAGGACAGGGGGCTGAAGCTTTCTTT
NA	NA	TRBV14	TRBJ1-4	CASSLGQREKLFF	TGTGCCAGCAGCTTAGGACAGCGGGAAAAACTGTTTTTT
once	TRBD1	TRBV19	TRBJ1-4	CASSRTGAEKLFF	TGTGCCAGTAGTAGGACAGGGGCCGAAAAACTGTTTTTT
NA	TRBD1	TRBV5-6	TRBJ1-5	CASSARQGVNQPQHF	TGTGCCAGCAGCGCCCGACAGGGGGTGAATCAGCCCCAGCATTTT
NA	TRBD2	TRBV18	TRBJ2-5	CASSPVNSGALGETQYF	TGTGCCAGCTCCCCCGTGAACAGCGGGGCCCTGGGAGAGACCCAGTACTTC
NA	NA	TRBV5-1	TRBJ2-1	CASKRGLGVDEQFF	TGCGCCAGCAAGAGGGGACTGGGGGTAGATGAGCAGTTCTTC
NA	TRBD1	TRBV15	TRBJ1-2	CATSRGGQALGGYTF	TGTGCCACCAGCAGAGGTGGACAGGCCCTTGGAGGCTACACCTTC
NA	NA	TRBV13	TRBJ1-2	CASSVGWGPDYGYTF	TGTGCCAGCAGCGTAGGTTGGGGCCCAGACTATGGCTACACCTTC
NA	NA	TRBV7-9	TRBJ1-1	CASSPYQAGTEAFF	TGTGCCAGCAGCCCCTACCAGGCGGGCACTGAAGCTTTCTTT
NA	TRBD1	TRBV5-6	TRBJ1-2	CASSLGGGDGYTF	TGTGCCAGCAGCTTGGGAGGGGGCGATGGCTACACCTTC
NA	NA	TRBV30	TRBJ2-1	CAWSQGGEQFF	TGTGCCTGGAGCCAGGGGGGCGAGCAGTTCTTC
NA	TRBD2	TRBV14	TRBJ2-1	CASSQAKLAGTIYNEQFF	TGTGCCAGCAGCCAAGCGAAGCTAGCGGGGACTATCTACAATGAGCAGTTCTTC
NA	NA	TRBV11-3	TRBJ2-1	CASSQGAGVNEQFF	TGTGCCAGCAGCCAAGGGGCAGGGGTAAATGAGCAGTTCTTC
NA	NA	TRBV30	TRBJ1-1	CAWSPRHNTEAFF	TGTGCCTGGAGTCCGAGACACAACACTGAAGCTTTCTTT
NA	NA	TRBV10-3	TRBJ1-5	CAISEQGSNSNQPQHF	TGTGCCATCAGTGAACAGGGAAGCAATAGCAATCAGCCCCAGCATTTT
NA	NA	TRBV12-3/TRBV12-4	TRBJ1-2	CASNTGYGYGYTF	TGTGCCAGCAATACAGGGTATGGCTATGGCTACACCTTC
NA	TRBD2	TRBV6-4	TRBJ2-1	CASSVSGGPYNEQFF	TGTGCCAGCAGCGTTAGCGGGGGACCTTACAATGAGCAGTTCTTC
few	NA	TRBV7-8	TRBJ1-3	CASSFQYSGNTIYF	TGTGCCAGCAGCTTTCAGTACTCTGGAAACACCATATATTTT
NA	NA	TRBV5-1	TRBJ2-5	CASSEGQYQETQYF	TGCGCCAGCAGCGAAGGACAGTACCAAGAGACCCAGTACTTC
NA	NA	TRBV6-5	TRBJ1-1	CASRQALRLNTEAFF	TGTGCCAGCAGACAAGCGTTGAGGTTAAACACTGAAGCTTTCTTT
NA	NA	TRBV7-6	TRBJ2-7	CASSRDQGSVTYEQYF	TGTGCCAGCAGCCGAGACCAGGGAAGCGTAACCTACGAGCAGTACTTC
NA	TRBD1	TRBV5-5	TRBJ1-1	CASSLKGTGATGTEAFF	TGTGCCAGCAGCTTGAAGGGGACAGGGGCTACGGGAACTGAAGCTTTCTTT
NA	TRBD1	TRBV30	TRBJ1-2	CAWSAYRDRGRYGYTF	TGTGCCTGGAGTGCCTACCGGGACAGGGGCCGTTATGGCTACACCTTC
NA	NA	TRBV5-1	TRBJ1-2	CASSPDISSYYGYTF	TGCGCCAGCAGCCCGGACATCTCCTCTTACTATGGCTACACCTTC
NA	TRBD2	TRBV29-1	TRBJ2-1	CSAAGSGRGAYNEQFF	TGCAGCGCAGCCGGTAGCGGGAGGGGTGCCTACAATGAGCAGTTCTTC
NA	TRBD1	TRBV5-4	TRBJ1-2	CASSTGQGTSYGYTF	TGTGCCAGCAGCACGGGACAGGGAACGTCTTATGGCTACACCTTC
NA	TRBD1	TRBV30	TRBJ1-1	CAWKTGRTEAFF	TGTGCCTGGAAGACAGGGAGGACTGAAGCTTTCTTT
NA	NA	TRBV7-9	TRBJ2-3	CASSFTSGLSTDTQYF	TGTGCCAGCAGCTTTACATCGGGACTTAGTACAGATACGCAGTATTTT
NA	TRBD1	TRBV4-1	TRBJ2-3	CASRPPGQGARDTQYF	TGCGCCAGCAGACCTCCCGGACAGGGGGCTAGAGATACGCAGTATTTT
NA	NA	TRBV5-1	TRBJ2-5	CASRSGRQETQYF	TGCGCCAGCAGGTCAGGGAGGCAAGAGACCCAGTACTTC
NA	NA	TRBV5-1	TRBJ2-5	CASSLDTVETQYF	TGCGCCAGCAGCTTGGATACAGTAGAGACCCAGTACTTC
NA	TRBD2	TRBV9	TRBJ2-3	CASSPSRGGGTDTQYF	TGTGCCAGCAGCCCATCACGGGGAGGGGGCACAGATACGCAGTATTTT
NA	NA	TRBV20-1	TRBJ1-5	CSASSGNSNQPQHF	TGCAGTGCTAGTTCAGGTAATAGCAATCAGCCCCAGCATTTT
NA	TRBD2	TRBV5-4	TRBJ2-3	CASSLTSGGFSTDTQYF	TGTGCCAGCAGCCTAACTAGCGGGGGCTTTAGCACAGATACGCAGTATTTT
NA	NA	TRBV5-1	TRBJ1-1	CASTNPGTRTEAFF	TGCGCCAGCACCAACCCCGGGACTCGCACTGAAGCTTTCTTT
once	TRBD1	TRBV7-8	TRBJ1-2	CATGTGINYGYTF	TGTGCCACCGGGACAGGCATCAACTATGGCTACACCTTC
NA	TRBD1	TRBV19	TRBJ1-2	CASRRAGTGNYGYTF	TGTGCCAGTAGGAGGGCCGGGACAGGGAACTATGGCTACACCTTC